This TCR beta chain was profiled in a study of tissue T cells after allogeneic stem cell transplantation. On the study more broadly: Several unmodified and three CD34-selected T-cell-depleted grafts went to graft-versus-host disease patients. Whole-study results and caveats: Tissue-detected TCR repertoire was only partly captured by blood and spleen T cells. Shared clones across patients were few; motif clustering revealed tissue-specific shared signatures.

The CDR3 totals 19 residues. The germline CDR1 and CDR2 sequences are SGHNT and YENEEA. V was clipped by 1 base and J by 2 bases, with 20 bases between them. Enrolled prospectively were adult allogeneic hematopoietic cell transplant recipients whose graft-versus-host disease was steroid-refractory. Repertoires were generated with immunoSEQ multiplex PCR, while TCRdb's copy carries only in-frame clones and drops some. The table has approximately 1,600 clones, around four fifths seen once; the top ten hold 7.8%. Details on this clone: The antigen is undetermined.

The gene calls are TRBV11-3 and TRBJ2-2; D is ambiguous. The material sequenced was liver tissue, taken at autopsy. This receptor was taken from a male patient of 60 years or more with steroid-refractory graft-versus-host disease after an allogeneic stem cell transplant. Some T cells may originate from the graft donor. Here the CDR3 DNA reads TGTGCCAGCAGCTTAGCCGACCCGACGGAGACTCCTAACACCGGGGAGCTGTTTTTT. The encoded protein is CASSLADPTETPNTGELFF.